This T cell receptor beta chain was identified in a study of blood T cell repertoires in COVID-19. Libraries were prepared by immunoSEQ multiplex PCR; TCRdb keeps only in-frame clonotypes and omits some of them. The sample yields a few hundred thousand clones, 85% seen once. This CDR3 has 14 amino acids. V lost 6 bases to trimming and J lost 3 bases; unmatched junction nucleotides: 3. Per the germline V gene, CDR1 is MNHEY and CDR2 is SVGAGI. This chain links TRBV6-5 with TRBJ1-3, with TRBD1 identical over 9 bases. The sample was peripheral blood. This clonotype was sampled from a woman younger than 35 with acute or convalescent COVID-19. In nucleotides, the CDR3 is TGTGCCAGCAGGAGGACAGGGGTTGGAAACACCATATATTTT. Encoded protein: CASRRTGVGNTIYF.